The 12 T cell receptor beta chains listed next were all sequenced from one sample in a study of OX40 agonist ivuxolimab in advanced cancers. The data were produced by immunoSEQ multiplex PCR, yet TCRdb's version contains in-frame clones alone and is incomplete. The sample has roughly 16,000 clones, 80% to 90% seen once. This material consisted of CD4+ or CD8+ T cells sorted from blood, taken in a trial of the OX40 agonist ivuxolimab. These receptors originate from an adult with an advanced solid tumor such as melanoma, head and neck, liver or kidney cancer.

The chain combines TRBV7-9 with TRBJ2-5; 7 bases fit TRBD1. V gave up 5 bases and J gave up 1 base; unmatched junction bases: 7. Germline V gives CDR1 SEHNR, CDR2 FQNEAQ (reference sequence). This CDR3 spans 15 amino acids. In DNA form, the CDR3 reads TGTGCCAGCAGCCCCGGACAGGCCGGCCAAGAGACCCAGTACTTC. Its protein is CASSPGQAGQETQYF.

V usage is TRBV5-1 and J usage is TRBJ2-7; 16 bases are shared with TRBD2. Per the germline V gene, CDR1 is SGHRS and CDR2 is YFSETQ. This CDR3 has 19 amino acids. V was clipped by 0 bases and J by 2 bases; unmatched bases: 8. The CDR3 DNA is TGCGCCAGCAGCTTGGTCGGGACTAGCGGGAGGGCCCTCGCCTACGAGCAGTACTTC. This gives the protein CASSLVGTSGRALAYEQYF.

This chain connects TRBV27 to TRBJ2-5; possible D gene TRBD2, 6 bases. The J call may be wrong; the DNA end is better matched by TRBJ2-7. Germline V lookup: CDR1 MNHEY, CDR2 SMNVEV (reference sequence). The CDR3 has 15 residues. The CDR3 protein is CASSLSGRGPYEQYF. CDR3 in DNA: TGTGCCAGCAGTCTCTCCGGGCGGGGCCCCTACGAGCAGTACTTC.

The V and J genes are TRBV11-1 and TRBJ1-3, with D unresolved. The germline gives CDR1 SGHAT, CDR2 FQDESV (reference sequence). Trimming left V 1 base short and J 4 bases short, with 8 bases between. The CDR3 is 14 amino acids. The DNA of the CDR3 is TGTGCCAGCAGCTTAGATGTGTACGGAAACACCATATATTTT. Amino acid sequence: CASSLDVYGNTIYF.

CDR3 in amino acids: CASSPLPGGQETQYF. The CDR3 DNA reads TGTGCCAGCTCACCATTACCGGGCGGCCAAGAGACCCAGTACTTC. The chain uses TRBV18 and TRBJ2-5; D gene unclear. Germline V lookup: CDR1 KGHSH, CDR2 LQKENI. Trimming left V 2 bases short and J 1 base short, with 11 bases between. The CDR3 loop spans 15 amino acids.

V and J are TRBV6-1 and TRBJ2-7; D unresolved. V dropped 5 bases and J dropped 6 bases, with 11 bases sitting between them. The CDR3 is 12 residues long. Germline V CDR1 and CDR2: MNHNS, SASEGT. This CDR3 is CASSLQTSEQYF. DNA of the CDR3: TGTGCCAGCAGTCTACAGACCTCCGAGCAGTACTTC.

This chain uses TRBV7-9 with TRBJ2-7; 7 bases are a match to TRBD1. This CDR3 spans 17 amino acids. Germline-derived CDR1 and CDR2 are SEHNR and FQNEAQ (reference sequence). V was clipped by 6 bases and J by 0 bases; unmatched bases: 14. CDR3 nucleotide sequence: TGTGCCAGCAGGAAGGGGACAGCCTCCAGGTCCTCCTACGAGCAGTACTTC. Translating gives CASRKGTASRSSYEQYF.

The chain links TRBV5-1 to TRBJ2-2, with D possibly being TRBD2 (6 bases). Germline-derived CDR1 and CDR2 are SGHRS and YFSETQ. V was clipped by 3 bases and J by 6 bases, with 15 bases between them. The CDR3 has 15 residues. CDR3 protein: CASSSGGAAPGELFF. CDR3 DNA sequence: TGCGCCAGCAGCTCTGGAGGGGCAGCCCCCGGGGAGCTGTTTTTT.

The chain links TRBV18 to TRBJ2-1; D uncertain. The germline CDR1 and CDR2 sequences are KGHSH and LQKENI. Trimming removed 1 base at V and 9 bases at J, with 7 bases between. This CDR3 is 12 amino acids long. CDR3 DNA sequence: TGTGCCAGCTCACCACAGGGAATTGAGCAGTTCTTC. Amino acid sequence: CASSPQGIEQFF.

This chain links TRBV18 with TRBJ2-6; D is perhaps TRBD2 (5 bases). CDR1 is KGHSH, CDR2 LQKENI, per germline. The CDR3 contains 17 residues. Trimming cost V 5 bases and J 2 bases, with 16 bases left between them. Here the CDR3 DNA reads TGTGCCAGCTCAAACGAGCGAGGGCTCCCTGGGGCCAACGTCCTGACTTTC. This gives the protein CASSNERGLPGANVLTF. The full variable domain, rest sourced from reference TRBV18 and TRBJ2-6, is NAGVMQNPRHLVRRRGQEARLRCSPMKGHSHVYWYRQLPEEGLKFMVYLQKENIIDESGMPKERFSAEFPKEGPSILRIQQVVRGDSAAYFCASSNERGLPGANVLTFGAGSRLTVL.

The chain is built from TRBV2 and TRBJ2-3; TRBD1 or TRBD2 may be the D gene (6 bases each). The germline V and J ends were trimmed by 6 bases and 3 bases, with 16 bases remaining between them. The CDR3 is 15 residues long. CDR1 SNHLY and CDR2 FYNNEI come from the germline V gene. CDR3 protein: CASRGTRGETDTQYF. Here the CDR3 DNA reads TGTGCCAGCAGGGGGACGAGGGGGGAGACAGATACGCAGTATTTT.

V and J are TRBV10-1 and TRBJ2-3; TRBD2 is a possible D gene (5 bases). Per the germline V gene, CDR1 is WNHNN and CDR2 is SYGVQD (reference sequence). CDR3 size: 14 residues. The V end was cut by 2 bases, the J end by 0 bases, with 6 bases between. The CDR3 DNA reads TGCGCCAGCAGTGAGGCGGGTAGCACAGATACGCAGTATTTT. This sequence encodes CASSEAGSTDTQYF.